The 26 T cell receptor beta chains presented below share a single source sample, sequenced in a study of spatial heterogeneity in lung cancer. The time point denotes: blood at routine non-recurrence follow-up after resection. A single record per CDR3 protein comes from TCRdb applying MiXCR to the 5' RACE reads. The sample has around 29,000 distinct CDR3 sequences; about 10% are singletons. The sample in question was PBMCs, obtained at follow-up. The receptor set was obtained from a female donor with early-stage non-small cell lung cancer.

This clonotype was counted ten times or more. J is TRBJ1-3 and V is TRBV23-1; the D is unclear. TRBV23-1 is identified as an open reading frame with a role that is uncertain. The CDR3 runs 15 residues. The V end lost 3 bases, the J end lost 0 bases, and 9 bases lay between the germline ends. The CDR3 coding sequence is TGCGCCAGCAGTCAGGACGGAGCCTCTGGAAACACCATATATTTT. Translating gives CASSQDGASGNTIYF.

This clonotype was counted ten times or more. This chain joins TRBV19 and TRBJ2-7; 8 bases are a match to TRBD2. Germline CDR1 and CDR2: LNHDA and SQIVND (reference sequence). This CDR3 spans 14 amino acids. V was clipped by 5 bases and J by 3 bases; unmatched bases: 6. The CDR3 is CASSASGGRYEQYF. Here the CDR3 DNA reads TGTGCCAGTAGTGCCTCGGGAGGGCGCTACGAGCAGTACTTC.

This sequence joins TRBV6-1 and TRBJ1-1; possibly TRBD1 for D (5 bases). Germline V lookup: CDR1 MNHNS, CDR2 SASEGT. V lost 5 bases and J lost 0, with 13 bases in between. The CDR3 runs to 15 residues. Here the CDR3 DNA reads TGTGCCAGCAGTTCCCGACAGAACTTGAACACTGAAGCTTTCTTT. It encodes CASSSRQNLNTEAFF.

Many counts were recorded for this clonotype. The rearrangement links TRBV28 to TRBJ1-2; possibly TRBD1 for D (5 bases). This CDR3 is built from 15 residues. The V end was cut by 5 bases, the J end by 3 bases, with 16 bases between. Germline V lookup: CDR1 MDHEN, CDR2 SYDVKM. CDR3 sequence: CASSAGIWDDYGYTF. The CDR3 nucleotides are TGTGCCAGCAGTGCCGGGATTTGGGACGACTATGGCTACACCTTC.

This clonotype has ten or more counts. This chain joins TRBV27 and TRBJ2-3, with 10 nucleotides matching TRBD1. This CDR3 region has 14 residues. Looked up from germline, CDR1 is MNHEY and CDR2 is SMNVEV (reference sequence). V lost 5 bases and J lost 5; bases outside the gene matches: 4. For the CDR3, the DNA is TGTGCCAGCAGTCTGGGACAGGGGCGAGATACGCAGTATTTT. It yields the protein CASSLGQGRDTQYF.

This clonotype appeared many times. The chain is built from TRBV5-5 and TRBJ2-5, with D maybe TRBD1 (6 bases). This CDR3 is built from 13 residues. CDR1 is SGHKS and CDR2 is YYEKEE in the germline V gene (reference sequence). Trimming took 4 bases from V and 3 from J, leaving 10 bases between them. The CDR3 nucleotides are TGTGCCAGCAGCCTGACAGGTGAAGAGACCCAGTACTTC. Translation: CASSLTGEETQYF.

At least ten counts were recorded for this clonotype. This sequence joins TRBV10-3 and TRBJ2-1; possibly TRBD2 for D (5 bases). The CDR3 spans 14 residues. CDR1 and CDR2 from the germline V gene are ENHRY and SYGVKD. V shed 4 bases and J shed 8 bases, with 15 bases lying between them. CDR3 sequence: CAISGGRRLDEQFF. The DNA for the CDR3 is TGTGCCATCAGTGGTGGCAGGAGGTTGGATGAGCAGTTCTTC.

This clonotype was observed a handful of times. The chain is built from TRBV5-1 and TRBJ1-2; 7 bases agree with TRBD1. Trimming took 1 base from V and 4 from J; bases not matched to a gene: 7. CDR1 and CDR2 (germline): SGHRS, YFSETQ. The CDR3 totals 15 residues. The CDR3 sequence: CASSLQGQVGYGYTF. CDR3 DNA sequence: TGCGCCAGCAGCTTGCAAGGACAGGTGGGCTATGGCTACACCTTC. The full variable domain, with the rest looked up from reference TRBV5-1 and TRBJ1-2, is KAGVTQTPRYLIKTRGQQVTLSCSPISGHRSVSWYQQTPGQGLQFLFEYFSETQRNKGNFPGRFSGRQFSNSRSEMNVSTLELGDSALYLCASSLQGQVGYGYTFGSGTRLTVV.

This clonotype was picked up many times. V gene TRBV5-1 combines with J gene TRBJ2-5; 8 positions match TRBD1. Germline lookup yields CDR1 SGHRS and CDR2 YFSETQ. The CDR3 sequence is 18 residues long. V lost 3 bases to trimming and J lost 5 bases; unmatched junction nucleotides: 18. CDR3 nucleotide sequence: TGCGCCAGCAGCTCCAAAGACGGACAGGGTCTGGCCTTTGAGACCCAGTACTTC. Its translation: CASSSKDGQGLAFETQYF.

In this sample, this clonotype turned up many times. The CDR3 DNA follows: TGCAGCGCCATGACCACCGGGACTAGCGGGACCGGCTCCTACGAGCAGTACTTC. Residues: CSAMTTGTSGTGSYEQYF. The V call is TRBV29-1, the J call TRBJ2-7; 13 bases agree with TRBD2. V gave up 7 bases and J gave up 0 bases; unmatched junction bases: 15. This CDR3 contains 18 residues. Germline V gives CDR1 SQVTM, CDR2 ANQGSEA.

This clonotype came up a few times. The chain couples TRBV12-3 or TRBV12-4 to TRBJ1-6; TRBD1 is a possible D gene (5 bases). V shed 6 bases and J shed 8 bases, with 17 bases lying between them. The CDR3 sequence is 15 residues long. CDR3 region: CASSLRGLPHSPLHF. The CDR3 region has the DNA TGTGCCAGCAGCCTCCGGGGCCTACCCCATTCACCCCTCCACTTT.

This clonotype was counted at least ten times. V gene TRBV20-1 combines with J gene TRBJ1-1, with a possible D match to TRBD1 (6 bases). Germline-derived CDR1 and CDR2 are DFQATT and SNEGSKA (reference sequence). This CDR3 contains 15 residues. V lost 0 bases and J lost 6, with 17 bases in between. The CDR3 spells CSARDGETGGPEAFF. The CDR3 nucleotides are TGCAGTGCTAGAGATGGGGAAACGGGGGGCCCTGAAGCTTTCTTT.

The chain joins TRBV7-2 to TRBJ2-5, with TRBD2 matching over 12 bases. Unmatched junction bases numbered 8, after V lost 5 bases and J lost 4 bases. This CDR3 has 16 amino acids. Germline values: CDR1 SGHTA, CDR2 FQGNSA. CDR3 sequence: CASSVSSGGAGETQYF. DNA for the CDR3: TGTGCCAGCAGCGTATCTAGCGGGGGGGCCGGAGAGACCCAGTACTTC.

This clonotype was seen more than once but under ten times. The CDR3 region is CASSGDRGPYNEQFF. DNA of the CDR3: TGTGCCAGCAGCGGAGACAGGGGGCCTTACAATGAGCAGTTCTTC. The chain recombines TRBV7-2 with TRBJ2-1; 10 bases agree with TRBD1. There are 15 residues in the CDR3. The germline V gene has CDR1 SGHTA and CDR2 FQGNSA. V shed 5 bases and J 4 bases; nucleotides not matched to a gene: 5.

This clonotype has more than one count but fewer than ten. The CDR3 DNA reads TGTGCCAGCAGCCCTTACACCGGGACAAATAATGAGCAGTTCTTC. The encoded protein is CASSPYTGTNNEQFF. The chain uses TRBV7-7 and TRBJ2-1; the D gene is possibly TRBD1 (6 bases). The V gene's germline CDR1 is SSHAT and CDR2 FNYEAQ (reference sequence). CDR3 length: 15 residues. V was clipped by 5 bases and J by 7 bases, with 18 bases between them.

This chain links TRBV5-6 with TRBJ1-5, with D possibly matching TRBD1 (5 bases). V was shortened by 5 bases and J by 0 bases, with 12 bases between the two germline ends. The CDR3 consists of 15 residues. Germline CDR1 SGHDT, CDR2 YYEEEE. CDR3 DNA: TGTGCCAGCAGTCCCCGGGGGGGTAGCAATCAGCCCCAGCATTTT. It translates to CASSPRGGSNQPQHF.

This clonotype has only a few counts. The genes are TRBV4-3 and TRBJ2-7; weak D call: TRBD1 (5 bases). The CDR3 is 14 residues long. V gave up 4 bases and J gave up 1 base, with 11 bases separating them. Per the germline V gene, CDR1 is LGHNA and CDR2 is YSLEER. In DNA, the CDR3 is TGCGCCAGCAGCCCAGGGAACGGATCCTACGAGCAGTACTTC. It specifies CASSPGNGSYEQYF.

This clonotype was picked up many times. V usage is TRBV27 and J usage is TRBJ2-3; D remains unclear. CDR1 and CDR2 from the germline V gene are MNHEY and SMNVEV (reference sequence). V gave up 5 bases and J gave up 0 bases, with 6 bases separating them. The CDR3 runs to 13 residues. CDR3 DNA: TGTGCCAGCAGTACACTAAGCACAGATACGCAGTATTTT. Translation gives CASSTLSTDTQYF.

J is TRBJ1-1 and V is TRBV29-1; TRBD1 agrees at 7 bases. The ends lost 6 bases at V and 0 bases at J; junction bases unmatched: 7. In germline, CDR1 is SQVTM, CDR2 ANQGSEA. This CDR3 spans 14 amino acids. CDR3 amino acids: CSVDTRGMNTEAFF. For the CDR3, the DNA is TGCAGCGTAGACACCAGGGGGATGAACACTGAAGCTTTCTTT.

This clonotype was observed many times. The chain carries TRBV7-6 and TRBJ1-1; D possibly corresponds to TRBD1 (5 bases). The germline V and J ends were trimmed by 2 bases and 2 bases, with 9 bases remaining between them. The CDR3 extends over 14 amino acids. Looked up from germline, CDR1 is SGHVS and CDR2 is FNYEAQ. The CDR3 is CASSLNQGNTEAFF. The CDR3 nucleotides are TGTGCCAGCAGCTTAAACCAGGGAAACACTGAAGCTTTCTTT.

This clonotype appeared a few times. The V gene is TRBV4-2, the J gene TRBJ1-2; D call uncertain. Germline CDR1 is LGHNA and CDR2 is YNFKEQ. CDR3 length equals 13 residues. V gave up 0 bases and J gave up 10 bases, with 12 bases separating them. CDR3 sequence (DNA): TGTGCCAGCAGCCAAGATCGCACAGATTACTACACCTTC. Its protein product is CASSQDRTDYYTF.

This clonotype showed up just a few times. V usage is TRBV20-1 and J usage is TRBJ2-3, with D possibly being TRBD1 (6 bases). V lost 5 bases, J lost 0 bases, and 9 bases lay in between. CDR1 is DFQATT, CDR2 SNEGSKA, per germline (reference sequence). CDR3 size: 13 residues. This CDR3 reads CSAPGTSTDTQYF. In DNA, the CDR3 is TGCAGTGCTCCCGGGACAAGCACAGATACGCAGTATTTT.

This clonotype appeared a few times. The CDR3 DNA reads as TGTGCCAGCAGCCCTATAGCGGGGGGCCAAGATACGCAGTATTTT. It encodes CASSPIAGGQDTQYF. This chain connects TRBV5-6 to TRBJ2-3; 10 bases match TRBD2. The germline V gene has CDR1 SGHDT and CDR2 YYEEEE. The CDR3 extends over 15 amino acids. J lost 5 bases, V lost 4 bases, and 7 bases had no gene match.

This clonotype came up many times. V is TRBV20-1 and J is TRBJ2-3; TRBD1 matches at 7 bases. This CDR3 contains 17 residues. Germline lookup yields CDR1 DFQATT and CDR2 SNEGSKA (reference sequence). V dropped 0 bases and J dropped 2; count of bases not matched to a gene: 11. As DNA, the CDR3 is TGCAGTGCTAGAGATCCTTGGACAGGCCAACACACAGATACGCAGTATTTT. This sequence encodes CSARDPWTGQHTDTQYF.

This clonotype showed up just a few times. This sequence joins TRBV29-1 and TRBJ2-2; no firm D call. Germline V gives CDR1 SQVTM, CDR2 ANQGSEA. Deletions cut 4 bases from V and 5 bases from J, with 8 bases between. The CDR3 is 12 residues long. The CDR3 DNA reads TGCAGCGTTGGCTGGCAAACCGGGGAGCTGTTTTTT. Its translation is CSVGWQTGELFF.

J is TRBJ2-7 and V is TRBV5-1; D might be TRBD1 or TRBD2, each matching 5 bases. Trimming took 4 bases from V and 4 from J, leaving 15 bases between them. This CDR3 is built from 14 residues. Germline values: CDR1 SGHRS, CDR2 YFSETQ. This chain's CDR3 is CASSPRDVVYEQYF. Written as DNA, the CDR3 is TGCGCCAGCAGCCCCCGGGACGTAGTGTACGAGCAGTACTTC. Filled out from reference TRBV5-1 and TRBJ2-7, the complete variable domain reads KAGVTQTPRYLIKTRGQQVTLSCSPISGHRSVSWYQQTPGQGLQFLFEYFSETQRNKGNFPGRFSGRQFSNSRSEMNVSTLELGDSALYLCASSPRDVVYEQYFGPGTRLTVT.